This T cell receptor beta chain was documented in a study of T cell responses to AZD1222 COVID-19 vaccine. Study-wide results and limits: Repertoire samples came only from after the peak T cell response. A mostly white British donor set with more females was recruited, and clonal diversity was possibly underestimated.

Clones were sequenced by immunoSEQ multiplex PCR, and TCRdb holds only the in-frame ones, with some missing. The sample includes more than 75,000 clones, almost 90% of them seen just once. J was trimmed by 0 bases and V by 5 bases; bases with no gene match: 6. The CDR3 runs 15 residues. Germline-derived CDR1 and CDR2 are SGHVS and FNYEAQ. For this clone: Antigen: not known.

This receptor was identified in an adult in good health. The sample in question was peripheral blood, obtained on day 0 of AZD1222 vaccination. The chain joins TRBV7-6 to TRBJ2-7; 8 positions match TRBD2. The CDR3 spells CASSPSGRVSYEQYF. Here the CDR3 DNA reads TGTGCCAGCAGCCCCAGCGGGAGAGTCTCCTACGAGCAGTACTTC.